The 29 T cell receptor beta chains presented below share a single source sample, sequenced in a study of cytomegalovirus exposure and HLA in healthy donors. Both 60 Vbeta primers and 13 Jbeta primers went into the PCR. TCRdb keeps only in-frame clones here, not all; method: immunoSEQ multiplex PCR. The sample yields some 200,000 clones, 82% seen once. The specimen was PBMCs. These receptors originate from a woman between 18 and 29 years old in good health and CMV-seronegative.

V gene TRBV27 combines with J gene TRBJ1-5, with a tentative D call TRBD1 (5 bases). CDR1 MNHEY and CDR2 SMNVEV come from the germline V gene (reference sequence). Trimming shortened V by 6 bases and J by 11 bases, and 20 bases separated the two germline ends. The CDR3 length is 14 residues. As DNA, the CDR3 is TGTGCCAGCAGATTCTTAGGTCCATCAGGGACCCAGCATTTT. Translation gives CASRFLGPSGTQHF.

CDR3 in amino acids: CASSRPGTSGGHEQYF. The CDR3 nucleotides read TGTGCCAGCAGCCGTCCCGGGACTAGCGGGGGCCACGAGCAGTACTTC. V gene TRBV5-5 combines with J gene TRBJ2-7; 14 bases line up with TRBD2. The CDR3 sequence is 16 residues long. V lost 4 bases, J lost 5 bases, and 8 bases stayed unmatched. Per the germline V gene, CDR1 is SGHKS and CDR2 is YYEKEE (reference sequence).

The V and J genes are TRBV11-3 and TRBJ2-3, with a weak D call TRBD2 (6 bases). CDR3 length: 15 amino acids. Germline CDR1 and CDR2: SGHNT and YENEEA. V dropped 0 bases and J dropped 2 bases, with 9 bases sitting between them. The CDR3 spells CASSLDGRNTDTQYF. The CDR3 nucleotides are TGTGCCAGCAGCTTAGACGGGAGAAACACAGATACGCAGTATTTT.

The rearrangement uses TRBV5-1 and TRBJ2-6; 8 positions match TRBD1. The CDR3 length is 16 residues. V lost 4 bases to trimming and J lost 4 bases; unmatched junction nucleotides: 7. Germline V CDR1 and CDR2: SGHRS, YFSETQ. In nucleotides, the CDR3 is TGCGCCAGCAGCACCGGACAGGGTTCGGGGGCCAACGTCCTGACTTTC. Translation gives CASSTGQGSGANVLTF. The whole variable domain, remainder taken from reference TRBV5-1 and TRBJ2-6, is KAGVTQTPRYLIKTRGQQVTLSCSPISGHRSVSWYQQTPGQGLQFLFEYFSETQRNKGNFPGRFSGRQFSNSRSEMNVSTLELGDSALYLCASSTGQGSGANVLTFGAGSRLTVL.

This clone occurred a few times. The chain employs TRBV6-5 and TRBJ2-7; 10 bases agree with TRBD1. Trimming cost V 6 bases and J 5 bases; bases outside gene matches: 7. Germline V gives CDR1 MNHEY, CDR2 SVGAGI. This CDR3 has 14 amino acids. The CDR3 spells CASRIDRGLNEQYF. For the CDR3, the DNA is TGTGCCAGCAGAATAGACAGGGGGCTAAACGAGCAGTACTTC.

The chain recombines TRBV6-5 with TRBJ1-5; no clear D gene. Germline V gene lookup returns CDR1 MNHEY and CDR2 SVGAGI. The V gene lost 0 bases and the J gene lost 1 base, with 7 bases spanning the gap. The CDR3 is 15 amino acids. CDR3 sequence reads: CASSYSAGSNQPQHF. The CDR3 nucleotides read TGTGCCAGCAGTTACTCGGCCGGGAGCAATCAGCCCCAGCATTTT.

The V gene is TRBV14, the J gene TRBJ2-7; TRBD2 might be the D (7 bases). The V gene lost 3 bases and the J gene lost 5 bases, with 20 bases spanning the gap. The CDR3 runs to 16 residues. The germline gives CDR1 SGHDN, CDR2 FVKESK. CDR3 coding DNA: TGTGCCAGCAGCCAGCCCCCCCGGGGGGCGCTGAACGAGCAGTACTTC. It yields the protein CASSQPPRGALNEQYF.

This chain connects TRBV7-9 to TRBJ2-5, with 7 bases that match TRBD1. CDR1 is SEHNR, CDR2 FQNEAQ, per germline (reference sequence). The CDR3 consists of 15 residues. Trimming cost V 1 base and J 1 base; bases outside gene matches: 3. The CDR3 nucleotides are TGTGCCAGCAGCTTAGGCCGACAGGGCCAAGAGACCCAGTACTTC. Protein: CASSLGRQGQETQYF.

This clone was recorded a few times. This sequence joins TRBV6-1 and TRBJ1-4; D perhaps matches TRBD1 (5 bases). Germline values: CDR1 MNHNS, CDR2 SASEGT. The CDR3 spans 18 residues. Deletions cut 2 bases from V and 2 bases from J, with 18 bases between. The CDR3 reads CASSEFEQGGSTNEKLFF. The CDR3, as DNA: TGTGCCAGCAGTGAATTTGAGCAGGGAGGATCTACTAATGAAAAACTGTTTTTT.

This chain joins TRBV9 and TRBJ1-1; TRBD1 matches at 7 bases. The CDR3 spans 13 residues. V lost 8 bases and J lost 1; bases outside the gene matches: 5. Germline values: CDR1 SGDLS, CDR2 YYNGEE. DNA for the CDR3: TGTGCCAGTGTGGGACAGACGAACACTGAAGCTTTCTTT. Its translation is CASVGQTNTEAFF.

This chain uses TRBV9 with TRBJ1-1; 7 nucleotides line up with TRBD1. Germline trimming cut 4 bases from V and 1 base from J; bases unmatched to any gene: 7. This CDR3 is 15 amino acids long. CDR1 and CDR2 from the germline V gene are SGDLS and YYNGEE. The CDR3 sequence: CASSPLGTENTEAFF. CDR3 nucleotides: TGTGCCAGCAGCCCGTTGGGGACAGAGAACACTGAAGCTTTCTTT. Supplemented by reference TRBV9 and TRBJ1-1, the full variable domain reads DSGVTQTPKHLITATGQRVTLRCSPRSGDLSVYWYQQSLDQGLQFLIQYYNGEERAKGNILERFSAQQFPDLHSELNLSSLELGDSALYFCASSPLGTENTEAFFGQGTRLTVV.

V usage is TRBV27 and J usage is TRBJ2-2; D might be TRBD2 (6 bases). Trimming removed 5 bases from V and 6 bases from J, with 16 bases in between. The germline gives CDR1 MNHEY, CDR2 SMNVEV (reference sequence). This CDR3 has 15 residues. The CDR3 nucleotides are TGTGCCAGCAGTCTCGGACTAAGTCTGGCCGGGGAGCTGTTTTTT. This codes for CASSLGLSLAGELFF.

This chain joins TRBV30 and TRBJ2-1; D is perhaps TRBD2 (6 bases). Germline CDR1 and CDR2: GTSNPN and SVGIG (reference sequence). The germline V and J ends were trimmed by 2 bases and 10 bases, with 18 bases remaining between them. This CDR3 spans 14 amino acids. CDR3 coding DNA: TGTGCCTGGAGTCCGGGGCAACCGGGAGAAGAGCAGTTCTTC. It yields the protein CAWSPGQPGEEQFF.

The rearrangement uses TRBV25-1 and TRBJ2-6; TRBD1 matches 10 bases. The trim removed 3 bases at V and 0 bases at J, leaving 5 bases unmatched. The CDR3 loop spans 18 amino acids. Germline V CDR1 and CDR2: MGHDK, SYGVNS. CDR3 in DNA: TGTGCCAGCAGTGACCCGGGACAGGGGAACTCTGGGGCCAACGTCCTGACTTTC. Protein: CASSDPGQGNSGANVLTF.

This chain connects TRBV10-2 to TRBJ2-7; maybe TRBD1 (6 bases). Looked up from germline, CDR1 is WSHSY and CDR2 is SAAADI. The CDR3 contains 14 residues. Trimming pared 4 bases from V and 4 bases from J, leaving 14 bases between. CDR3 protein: CASSGRDTKYEQYF. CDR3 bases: TGCGCCAGCAGTGGACGGGACACCAAGTACGAGCAGTACTTC.

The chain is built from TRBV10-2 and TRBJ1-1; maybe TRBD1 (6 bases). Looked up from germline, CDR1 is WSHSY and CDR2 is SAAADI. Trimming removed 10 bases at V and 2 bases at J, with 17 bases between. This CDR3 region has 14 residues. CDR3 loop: CATRETGLNTEAFF. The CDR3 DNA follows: TGCGCCACCAGAGAGACAGGCCTAAACACTGAAGCTTTCTTT.

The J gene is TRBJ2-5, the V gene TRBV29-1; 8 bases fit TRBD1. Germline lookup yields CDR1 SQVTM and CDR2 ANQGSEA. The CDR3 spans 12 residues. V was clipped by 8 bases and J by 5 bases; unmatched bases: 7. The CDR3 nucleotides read TGCAGCACCGGACAGGGCCGGGAGACCCAGTACTTC. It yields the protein CSTGQGRETQYF.

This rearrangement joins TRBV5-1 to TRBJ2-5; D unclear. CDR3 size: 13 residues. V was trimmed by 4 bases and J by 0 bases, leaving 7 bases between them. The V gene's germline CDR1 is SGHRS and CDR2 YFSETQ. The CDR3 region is CASSPRYQETQYF. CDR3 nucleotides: TGCGCCAGCAGCCCGAGGTACCAAGAGACCCAGTACTTC.

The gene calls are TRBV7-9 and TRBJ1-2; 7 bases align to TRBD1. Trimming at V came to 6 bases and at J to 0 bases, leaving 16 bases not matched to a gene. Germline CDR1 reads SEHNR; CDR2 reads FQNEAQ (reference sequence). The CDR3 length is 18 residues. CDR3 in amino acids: CASSPTGQLGFTNYGYTF. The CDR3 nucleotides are TGTGCCAGCAGTCCTACGGGACAGTTAGGATTTACTAACTATGGCTACACCTTC.

For the CDR3, the DNA is TGTGCCAGCTCTCTTCGTAGCGGGGGGGCCGACGAGCAGTACTTC. This translates into CASSLRSGGADEQYF. The V gene is TRBV18, the J gene TRBJ2-7; the match to TRBD2 covers 11 bases. Germline lookup yields CDR1 KGHSH and CDR2 LQKENI. The CDR3 runs 15 residues. Trimming cost V 6 bases and J 5 bases; bases outside gene matches: 9.

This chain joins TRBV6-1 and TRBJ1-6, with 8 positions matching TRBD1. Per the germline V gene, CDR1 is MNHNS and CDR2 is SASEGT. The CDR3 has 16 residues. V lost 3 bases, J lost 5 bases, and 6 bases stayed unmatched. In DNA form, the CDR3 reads TGTGCCAGCAGTGAGCAAGGGACAGGAAATAATTCACCCCTCCACTTT. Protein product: CASSEQGTGNNSPLHF.

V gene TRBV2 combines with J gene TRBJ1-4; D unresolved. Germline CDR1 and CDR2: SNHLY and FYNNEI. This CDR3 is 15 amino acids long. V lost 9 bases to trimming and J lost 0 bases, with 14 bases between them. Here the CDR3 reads CASIKEVATNEKLFF. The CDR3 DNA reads TGTGCCAGTATAAAGGAGGTTGCAACTAATGAAAAACTGTTTTTT.

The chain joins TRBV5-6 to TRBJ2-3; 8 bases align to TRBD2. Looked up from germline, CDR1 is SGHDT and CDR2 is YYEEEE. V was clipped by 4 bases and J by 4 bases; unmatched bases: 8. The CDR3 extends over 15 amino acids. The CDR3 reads CASSPPGGGADTQYF. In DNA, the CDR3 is TGTGCCAGCAGCCCCCCCGGGGGGGGTGCAGATACGCAGTATTTT.

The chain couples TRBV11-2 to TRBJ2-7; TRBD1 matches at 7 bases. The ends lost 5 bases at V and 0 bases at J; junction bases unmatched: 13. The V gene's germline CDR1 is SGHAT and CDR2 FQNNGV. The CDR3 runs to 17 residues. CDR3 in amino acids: CASSPVGLTGRSYEQYF. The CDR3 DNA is TGTGCCAGCAGCCCCGTGGGGCTGACAGGGCGCTCCTACGAGCAGTACTTC. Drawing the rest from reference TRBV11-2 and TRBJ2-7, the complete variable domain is EAGVAQSPRYKIIEKRQSVAFWCNPISGHATLYWYQQILGQGPKLLIQFQNNGVVDDSQLPKDRFSAERLKGVDSTLKIQPAKLEDSAVYLCASSPVGLTGRSYEQYFGPGTRLTVT.

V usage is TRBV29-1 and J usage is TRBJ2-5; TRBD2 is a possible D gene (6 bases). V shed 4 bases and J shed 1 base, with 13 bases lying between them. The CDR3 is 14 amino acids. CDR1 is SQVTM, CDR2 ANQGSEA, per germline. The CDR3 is CSVAIGSGQETQYF. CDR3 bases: TGCAGCGTTGCGATCGGGAGCGGCCAAGAGACCCAGTACTTC. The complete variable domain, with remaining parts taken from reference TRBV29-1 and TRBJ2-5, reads SAVISQKPSRDICQRGTSLTIQCQVDSQVTMMFWYRQQPGQSLTLIATANQGSEATYESGFVIDKFPISRPNLTFSTLTVSNMSPEDSSIYLCSVAIGSGQETQYFGPGTRLLVL.

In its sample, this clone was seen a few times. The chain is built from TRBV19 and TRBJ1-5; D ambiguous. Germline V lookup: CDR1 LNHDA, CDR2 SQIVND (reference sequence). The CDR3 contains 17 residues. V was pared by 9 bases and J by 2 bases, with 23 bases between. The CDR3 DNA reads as TGTGCCAGACCAGTTTTAGAGGGAGGGATGGGCAATCAGCCCCAGCATTTT. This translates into CARPVLEGGMGNQPQHF.

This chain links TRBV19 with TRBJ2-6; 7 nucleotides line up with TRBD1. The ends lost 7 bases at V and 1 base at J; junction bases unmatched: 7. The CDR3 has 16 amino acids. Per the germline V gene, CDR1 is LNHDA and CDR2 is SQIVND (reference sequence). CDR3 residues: CASTDRVGSGANVLTF. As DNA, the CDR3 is TGTGCCAGTACAGACAGGGTAGGTTCTGGGGCCAACGTCCTGACTTTC.

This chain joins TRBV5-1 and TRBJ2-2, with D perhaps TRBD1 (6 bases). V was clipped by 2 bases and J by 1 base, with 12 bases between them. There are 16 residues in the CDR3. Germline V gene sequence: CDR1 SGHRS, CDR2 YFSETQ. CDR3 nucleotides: TGCGCCAGCAGCTTCGCCGCACAGGGGAACACCGGGGAGCTGTTTTTT. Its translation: CASSFAAQGNTGELFF.

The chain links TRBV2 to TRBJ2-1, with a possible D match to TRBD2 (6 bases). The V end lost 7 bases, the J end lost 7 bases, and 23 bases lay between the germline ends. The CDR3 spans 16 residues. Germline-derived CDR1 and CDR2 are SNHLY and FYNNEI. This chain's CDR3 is CASNRFGGHGRNEQFF. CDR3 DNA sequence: TGTGCCAGCAATCGGTTCGGGGGTCATGGTCGGAATGAGCAGTTCTTC. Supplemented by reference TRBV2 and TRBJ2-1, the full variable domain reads EPEVTQTPSHQVTQMGQEVILRCVPISNHLYFYWYRQILGQKVEFLVSFYNNEISEKSEIFDDQFSVERPDGSNFTLKIRSTKLEDSAMYFCASNRFGGHGRNEQFFGPGTRLTVL.